These 25 T cell receptor beta chains came from one sample sequenced in a study of blood T cell repertoires in COVID-19 (dated by TCRdb to the early 2020s). Library preparation was by the immunoSEQ multiplex PCR assay. Held by TCRdb, this immuneACCESS table contains in-frame sequences only and omits some clones. Under half of the omission traces to an unresolved V gene where checked; the cause of the rest is unknown. A total of 90,000 to 110,000 clones appear in this sample, about 87% of them only once. The ten largest clonotypes hold 6.5% to 8% of the sample. The sample comprised peripheral blood. These receptors were collected from a woman aged 45-65 years with acute or convalescent COVID-19.

The chain employs TRBV7-3 and TRBJ2-1; the D is unclear. Trimming left V 5 bases short and J 9 bases short, with 8 bases between. Germline values: CDR1 SGHTA, CDR2 FQGTGA. The CDR3 is 11 residues long. The CDR3 DNA sequence: TGTGCCAGCAGCCTAGTGCCTGAGCAGTTCTTC. This codes for CASSLVPEQFF.

The chain uses TRBV7-2 and TRBJ2-2, with D unclear. This CDR3 is 14 amino acids long. From germline, CDR1 is SGHTA and CDR2 FQGNSA. Trimming cost V 3 bases and J 8 bases, with 13 bases left between them. CDR3: CASSFRLDMGELFF. The CDR3 coding sequence is TGTGCCAGCAGCTTCCGTCTAGATATGGGGGAGCTGTTTTTT.

V usage is TRBV6-5 and J usage is TRBJ1-6, with a possible D match to TRBD1 (5 bases). The length of the CDR3 is 13 residues. Germline V gene sequence: CDR1 MNHEY, CDR2 SVGAGI. V was clipped by 7 bases and J by 6 bases, with 10 bases between them. The CDR3 bases are TGTGCCAGCAAGACAGAATCTAATTCACCCCTCCACTTT. As protein: CASKTESNSPLHF.

This sequence joins TRBV18 and TRBJ1-2, with D maybe TRBD1 (6 bases). The CDR3 consists of 14 residues. Germline V gives CDR1 KGHSH, CDR2 LQKENI. Trimming pared 1 base from V and 6 bases from J, leaving 12 bases between. This CDR3 is CASSPLVAGDGYTF. Written as DNA, the CDR3 is TGTGCCAGCTCACCACTTGTGGCAGGGGATGGCTACACCTTC.

This chain joins TRBV7-6 and TRBJ1-3; D unclear. Trimming took off 0 bases at V and 2 bases at J, with 11 bases between the two ends. The CDR3 totals 16 residues. Germline V lookup: CDR1 SGHVS, CDR2 FNYEAQ. The chain's CDR3 is CASSLAPGVTGNTIYF. The CDR3 DNA follows: TGTGCCAGCAGCTTAGCCCCAGGCGTGACTGGAAACACCATATATTTT. The full variable domain, completed using reference TRBV7-6 and TRBJ1-3, is GAGVSQSPRYKVTKRGQDVALRCDPISGHVSLYWYRQALGQGPEFLTYFNYEAQQDKSGLPNDRFSAERPEGSISTLTIQRTEQRDSAMYRCASSLAPGVTGNTIYFGEGSWLTVV.

The sample holds one count of this clone. V gene TRBV5-1 combines with J gene TRBJ1-5; D is ambiguous. Trimming took off 4 bases at V and 5 bases at J, with 13 bases between the two ends. The CDR3 consists of 14 residues. Germline V lookup: CDR1 SGHRS, CDR2 YFSETQ. In nucleotides, the CDR3 is TGCGCCAGCAGCGCTACAGCGGGTGATCAGCCCCAGCATTTT. This encodes CASSATAGDQPQHF.

This chain joins TRBV5-8 and TRBJ1-2; TRBD1 agrees at 9 bases. J gave up 8 bases and V 4 bases, and 6 bases lay outside the gene matches. The CDR3 covers 13 residues. Germline CDR1 is SGHTS and CDR2 is YDEGEE. The CDR3, as DNA: TGTGCCAGCAGCCTTCGGACAGGGGACGGCTACACCTTC. Translation: CASSLRTGDGYTF.

This clone appeared a single time. The rearrangement joins TRBV6-5 to TRBJ1-1, with 7 bases that match TRBD1. The V segment lost 6 bases and the J segment 6 bases; nucleotides outside the gene matches: 7. Looked up from germline, CDR1 is MNHEY and CDR2 is SVGAGI. The CDR3 contains 13 residues. In nucleotides, the CDR3 is TGTGCCAGCAGGATGACAGGGAGCGCTGAAGCTTTCTTT. Amino acid sequence: CASRMTGSAEAFF.

V is TRBV4-1 and J is TRBJ1-1, with a weak D call TRBD1 (6 bases). Germline V gene sequence: CDR1 MGHRA, CDR2 YSYEKL. This CDR3 is 15 amino acids long. Trimming removed 4 bases from V and 1 base from J, with 13 bases in between. CDR3 region: CASSPQRGGNTEAFF. CDR3 nucleotides: TGCGCCAGCAGCCCTCAAAGGGGGGGGAACACTGAAGCTTTCTTT.

The chain joins TRBV4-2 to TRBJ2-3, with 7 bases identical to TRBD2. CDR3 length: 15 amino acids. Germline lookup yields CDR1 LGHNA and CDR2 YNFKEQ. The trim removed 4 bases at V and 5 bases at J, leaving 9 bases unmatched. The CDR3 here is CASSRRAGEIDTQYF. In DNA, the CDR3 is TGTGCCAGCAGCCGCCGGGCGGGGGAAATAGATACGCAGTATTTT.

The chain is built from TRBV9 and TRBJ1-2; D is possibly TRBD1 (5 bases). Germline CDR1 reads SGDLS; CDR2 reads YYNGEE. CDR3 length: 15 amino acids. V dropped 3 bases and J dropped 4 bases, with 16 bases sitting between them. CDR3 bases: TGTGCCAGCAGCGCCCCAGGAGGGAGGGGCTATGGCTACACCTTC. Translation: CASSAPGGRGYGYTF.

V usage is TRBV27 and J usage is TRBJ2-3; no clear D gene. The CDR3 runs to 14 residues. Trimming left V 3 bases short and J 2 bases short, with 9 bases between. Germline CDR1 is MNHEY and CDR2 is SMNVEV (reference sequence). CDR3 in amino acids: CASSLELPTDTQYF. CDR3 coding DNA: TGTGCCAGCAGTTTGGAGCTGCCCACAGATACGCAGTATTTT.

V is TRBV2 and J is TRBJ1-1; D gene uncertain. The CDR3 totals 13 residues. Germline loops: CDR1 SNHLY, CDR2 FYNNEI. V was pared by 5 bases and J by 4 bases, with 11 bases between. This CDR3 is CASSLAETTEAFF. The DNA for the CDR3 is TGTGCCAGCAGTCTAGCCGAAACCACTGAAGCTTTCTTT.

The chain recombines TRBV30 with TRBJ2-7; 10 nucleotides line up with TRBD1. The trim removed 3 bases at V and 8 bases at J, leaving 7 bases unmatched. In germline, CDR1 is GTSNPN, CDR2 SVGIG (reference sequence). The CDR3 has 13 amino acids. This chain's CDR3 is CAWRRDRGSKQYF. The DNA of the CDR3 is TGTGCCTGGAGGAGGGACAGGGGTTCTAAGCAGTACTTC.

The chain uses TRBV7-9 and TRBJ1-1; maybe TRBD1 (5 bases). The germline CDR1 and CDR2 sequences are SEHNR and FQNEAQ (reference sequence). The CDR3 runs 15 residues. V shed 5 bases and J shed 4 bases, with 17 bases lying between them. The CDR3 DNA reads TGTGCCAGCAGCCCTGACAGCTTTGACGGCACTGAAGCTTTCTTT. Its translation is CASSPDSFDGTEAFF.

The chain combines TRBV20-1 with TRBJ2-7, with 7 bases that match TRBD2. Germline V CDR1 and CDR2: DFQATT, SNEGSKA (reference sequence). CDR3 length: 11 residues. The J segment lost 3 bases and the V segment lost 8 bases, leaving 4 bases of the junction unmatched. CDR3 protein: CSLQRGYEQYF. The CDR3 coding sequence is TGCAGTTTACAGCGGGGCTACGAGCAGTACTTC.

The genes are TRBV12-3 or TRBV12-4 and TRBJ1-5; D unresolved. CDR3 length: 13 amino acids. Deletions cut 6 bases from V and 4 bases from J, with 10 bases between. CDR3 in amino acids: CASSTITNQPQHF. CDR3 DNA: TGTGCCAGCAGCACTATTACAAATCAGCCCCAGCATTTT.

This sequence joins TRBV7-2 and TRBJ2-3; 9 nucleotides agree with TRBD2. CDR3 length equals 16 residues. Per germline, CDR1 SGHTA and CDR2 FQGNSA. V gave up 5 bases and J gave up 3 bases; unmatched junction bases: 9. The CDR3 spells CASSPGGSGGTDTQYF. The CDR3 DNA follows: TGTGCCAGCAGCCCCGGGGGTAGCGGGGGAACAGATACGCAGTATTTT.

The gene calls are TRBV5-1 and TRBJ1-1; no definite D call. The CDR3 runs to 15 residues. The V gene's germline CDR1 is SGHRS and CDR2 YFSETQ. With 4 bases removed from V and 4 bases from J, the gap between germline ends came to 17 bases. Written as DNA, the CDR3 is TGCGCCAGCAGCCCCTCGGGCAGAGGAGGCACTGAAGCTTTCTTT. Translated: CASSPSGRGGTEAFF.

The rearrangement joins TRBV12-5 to TRBJ1-2, with 7 positions matching TRBD1. With V trimmed by 0 bases and J by 6 bases, 10 bases remained unmatched. The V gene's germline CDR1 is LGHNT and CDR2 FRNRAP. The CDR3 runs 16 residues. The CDR3 coding sequence is TGTGCTAGTGGTTTGGTACCCGACAGGGCGAGGGATGGCTACACCTTC. Amino acids: CASGLVPDRARDGYTF. The variable domain in full, completed from reference TRBV12-5 and TRBJ1-2, reads DARVTQTPRHKVTEMGQEVTMRCQPILGHNTVFWYRQTMMQGLELLAYFRNRAPLDDSGMPKDRFSAEMPDATLATLKIQPSEPRDSAVYFCASGLVPDRARDGYTFGSGTRLTVV.

This chain uses TRBV27 with TRBJ2-3; D uncertain. CDR3 length: 17 amino acids. Trimming shortened V by 5 bases and J by 1 base, and 19 bases separated the two germline ends. The germline CDR1 and CDR2 sequences are MNHEY and SMNVEV (reference sequence). CDR3 loop: CASSKISSPSGTDTQYF. CDR3 sequence (DNA): TGTGCCAGCAGTAAAATCTCCTCCCCTTCGGGCACAGATACGCAGTATTTT.

The chain links TRBV15 to TRBJ1-2, with D perhaps TRBD1 (6 bases). There are 13 residues in the CDR3. V was clipped by 3 bases and J by 4 bases, with 9 bases between them. CDR1 is LNHNV and CDR2 is YYDKDF in the germline V gene (reference sequence). CDR3 in amino acids: CATSRDRPYGYTF. As DNA, the CDR3 is TGTGCCACCAGCAGGGACAGACCCTATGGCTACACCTTC.

The J gene is TRBJ1-4, the V gene TRBV2; tentative D call: TRBD1 (6 bases). This CDR3 region has 14 residues. The V end lost 8 bases, the J end lost 7 bases, and 17 bases lay between the germline ends. Germline CDR1 and CDR2: SNHLY and FYNNEI. The chain's CDR3 is CASLNLGQLEKLFF. Here the CDR3 DNA reads TGTGCCAGCCTAAACTTAGGACAGCTTGAAAAACTGTTTTTT. The variable domain in full, completed from reference TRBV2 and TRBJ1-4, reads EPEVTQTPSHQVTQMGQEVILRCVPISNHLYFYWYRQILGQKVEFLVSFYNNEISEKSEIFDDQFSVERPDGSNFTLKIRSTKLEDSAMYFCASLNLGQLEKLFFGSGTQLSVL.

The chain couples TRBV9 to TRBJ1-4; no firm D call. Trimming removed 2 bases at V and 6 bases at J, with 17 bases between. The CDR3 has 16 residues. From germline, CDR1 is SGDLS and CDR2 YYNGEE. CDR3 nucleotide sequence: TGTGCCAGCAGCGTTAAAGGTAGCACGACGGATGAAAAACTGTTTTTT. Translating it yields CASSVKGSTTDEKLFF. Full variable domain (rest looked up from reference TRBV9 and TRBJ1-4): DSGVTQTPKHLITATGQRVTLRCSPRSGDLSVYWYQQSLDQGLQFLIQYYNGEERAKGNILERFSAQQFPDLHSELNLSSLELGDSALYFCASSVKGSTTDEKLFFGSGTQLSVL.

This chain connects TRBV27 to TRBJ2-3; 10 positions agree with TRBD2. Germline CDR1 MNHEY, CDR2 SMNVEV (reference sequence). Germline trimming cut 5 bases from V and 6 bases from J; bases unmatched to any gene: 11. The CDR3 consists of 16 residues. Written as DNA, the CDR3 is TGTGCCAGCAGTGAGGGACTAGCGCCCTATGCGGATACGCAGTATTTT. It is translated as CASSEGLAPYADTQYF.